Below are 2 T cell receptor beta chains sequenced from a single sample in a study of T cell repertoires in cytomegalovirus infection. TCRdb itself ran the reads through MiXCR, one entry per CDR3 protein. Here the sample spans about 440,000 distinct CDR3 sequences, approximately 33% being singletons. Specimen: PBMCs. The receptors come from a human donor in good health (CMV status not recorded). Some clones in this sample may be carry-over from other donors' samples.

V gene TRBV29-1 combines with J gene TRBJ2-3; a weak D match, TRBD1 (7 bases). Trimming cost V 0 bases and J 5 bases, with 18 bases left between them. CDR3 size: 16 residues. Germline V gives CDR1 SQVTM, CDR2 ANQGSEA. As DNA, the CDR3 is TGCAGCGTTGAAGATCAAGGTCAGGGGGGTATAGATACGCAGTATTTT. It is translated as CSVEDQGQGGIDTQYF.

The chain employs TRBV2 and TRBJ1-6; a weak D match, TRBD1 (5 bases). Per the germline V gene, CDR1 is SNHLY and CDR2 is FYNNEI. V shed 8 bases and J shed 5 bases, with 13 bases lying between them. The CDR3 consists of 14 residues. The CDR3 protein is CASRPTVNNSPLHF. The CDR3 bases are TGTGCCAGCCGCCCGACAGTCAATAATTCACCCCTCCACTTT.